Listed here are 19 T cell receptor beta chains from one sample, sequenced in a study of T cell clonality in common variable immunodeficiency. TCRdb keeps only in-frame clones here, not all; method: immunoSEQ multiplex PCR. This sample has roughly 42,000 clones, each found more than once. Study-wide points: Common variable immunodeficiency TCR beta sequences reportedly had fewer deletions and N-nucleotide insertions.

These TCRs are of unknown antigen specificity. Sequenced material: peripheral blood mononuclear cells. These receptors came from a human donor with common variable immunodeficiency.

As for this clone: The CDR3 extends 3 residues past the end of the read, so its final part is completed from the germline J gene. This chain uses TRBV7-6 with TRBJ2-5; the match to TRBD1 covers 7 bases. The length of the CDR3 is 17 residues. The trim removed 1 base at V and 5 bases at J, leaving 13 bases unmatched. Germline-derived CDR1 and CDR2 are SGHVS and FNYEAQ. CDR3 DNA (partial): TGTGCCAGCAGCTTAGGGATAGGGGGCCCGAGGGCGGAGACC. This codes for CASSLGIGGPRAET. The whole CDR3 is CASSLGIGGPRAETQYF.

This clone showed up many times. The observed sequence ends 3 residues before the CDR3 terminus, with the missing tail filled in from the germline J gene. The chain uses TRBV18 and TRBJ2-5, with 8 positions matching TRBD2. Germline CDR1 reads KGHSH; CDR2 reads LQKENI. J gave up 4 bases and V 3 bases, and 7 bases lay outside the gene matches. This CDR3 has 15 amino acids. The CDR3 protein is CASSPPSGGGETQYF. The sequenced part of the CDR3 DNA is TGTGCCAGCTCACCCCCCTCGGGGGGGGGAGAGACC.

A few counts support this clone. The missing CDR3 end, 3 residues past where the read stops, is filled in from the germline J gene. The chain links TRBV20-1 to TRBJ2-7; D unclear. CDR3 length: 13 residues. V lost 5 bases, J lost 1 base, and 12 bases lay in between. Germline V gives CDR1 DFQATT, CDR2 SNEGSKA (reference sequence). CDR3 loop: CSAFGQDSYEQYF. CDR3 bases read: TGCAGTGCTTTTGGTCAGGATTCCTACGAG.

This clone was found a few times. The read falls 3 residues short of the CDR3 end, and the missing part is taken from the germline J gene. The rearrangement joins TRBV7-9 to TRBJ2-7; tentative D call: TRBD2 (6 bases). Germline-derived CDR1 and CDR2 are SEHNR and FQNEAQ (reference sequence). This CDR3 region has 13 residues. V lost 3 bases and J lost 3, with 9 bases in between. The CDR3 region is CASSLEGLYEQYF. The CDR3 DNA, read in part, is TGTGCCAGCAGCTTGGAGGGCCTCTACGAG. The entire variable domain, with the rest obtained from reference TRBV7-9 and TRBJ2-7, is as follows: DTGVSQNPRHKITKRGQNVTFRCDPISEHNRLYWYRQTLGQGPEFLTYFQNEAQLEKSRLLSDRFSAERPKGSFSTLEIQRTEQGDSAMYLCASSLEGLYEQYFGPGTRLTVT.

This clone was observed many times. The read ends 3 residues before the CDR3 terminus; that terminus is restored from the germline J gene. J is TRBJ2-1 and V is TRBV6-2 or TRBV6-3; 9 bases line up with TRBD1. The germline CDR1 and CDR2 sequences are MNHEY and SVGEGT. V trimming: 4 bases; J trimming: 3 bases; junction bases outside the gene matches: 7. The CDR3 runs to 16 residues. Incomplete CDR3 DNA: TGTGCCAGCAGTTCTCTACAGGGGGCCCTCTACAATGAG. As protein: CASSSLQGALYNE. In full, the CDR3 reads CASSSLQGALYNEQFF.

On this clone itself: The sequence runs out 3 residues before the end of the CDR3; the remainder is reconstructed from the germline J gene. The chain is built from TRBV7-2 and TRBJ1-6; D is perhaps TRBD1 (5 bases). The germline gives CDR1 SGHTA, CDR2 FQGNSA. The CDR3 has 14 amino acids. Trimming removed 2 bases from V and 7 bases from J, with 9 bases in between. The CDR3 is CASSLRGRNSPLHF. The sequenced part of the CDR3 DNA is TGTGCCAGCAGCTTACGGGGGAGGAATTCACCC.

This clone was found a few times. The read halts 3 residues ahead of the CDR3 end, with the missing end drawn from the germline J gene. The chain has TRBV5-6 and TRBJ2-5; weak D call: TRBD1 (5 bases). This CDR3 is built from 14 residues. Germline CDR1 SGHDT, CDR2 YYEEEE. Trimming stripped 4 bases from V and 4 bases from J, with 14 bases between. The CDR3 protein is CASSPFARGETQYF. The covered CDR3 bases are TGTGCCAGCAGCCCCTTCGCTAGGGGAGAGACC.

This clone appeared a few times. The read comes to an end 3 residues before the CDR3 does, leaving the germline J gene to fill in the end. The rearrangement links TRBV5-6 to TRBJ1-4; D might be TRBD1 (6 bases). CDR3 length: 15 residues. Germline-derived CDR1 and CDR2 are SGHDT and YYEEEE. Here the CDR3 reads CASSQQGGVGRKLFF. The CDR3 DNA, read in part, is TGTGCCAGCAGCCAACAGGGTGGGGTTGGACGGAAA.

This clone was seen a handful of times. The covered CDR3 bases are TGTGCCAGCAGTGAAAATAAAGGGGGGACTAGCGCGTACGAG. It encodes CASSENKGGTSAYE. The entire CDR3 sequence reads CASSENKGGTSAYEQYF. The chain joins TRBV6-1 to TRBJ2-7; TRBD2 agrees at 10 bases. The sequenced fragment ends 3 residues before the CDR3 boundary, so the rest is inferred from the germline J gene. This CDR3 has 17 amino acids. In germline, CDR1 is MNHNS, CDR2 SASEGT. The J segment lost 4 bases and the V segment lost 2 bases, leaving 11 bases of the junction unmatched.

In the case of this clone: The read is 3 residues too short to cover the CDR3 end, so that end is filled in from the germline J gene. The chain carries TRBV2 and TRBJ2-3, with TRBD2 matching 14 bases. Germline lookup yields CDR1 SNHLY and CDR2 FYNNEI. The CDR3 has 15 residues. With 5 bases clipped from V and 5 bases from J, the junction kept 3 bases outside the gene matches. The part of the CDR3 DNA that was read is TGTGCCAGCAGTCTTGGACTAGCGGGAGGAGATACG. Encoded protein: CASSLGLAGGDT. The entire CDR3 protein is CASSLGLAGGDTQYF.

In this sample, this clone turned up a few times. The sequenced fragment ends 3 residues before the CDR3 boundary, so the rest is inferred from the germline J gene. The rearrangement uses TRBV19 and TRBJ1-5; 11 nucleotides line up with TRBD1. The V and J ends lost 1 base and 7 bases, in that order; junction bases with no gene match: 0. Per germline, CDR1 LNHDA and CDR2 SQIVND (reference sequence). The CDR3 runs 14 residues. The CDR3 region is CASSIGTGGQPQHF. The CDR3 bases that were read are TGTGCCAGTAGTATAGGGACAGGGGGCCAGCCC.

This clone was seen many times. The DNA ends 3 residues before the CDR3 does, and the rest of the CDR3 is filled in from the germline J gene. The rearrangement uses TRBV2 and TRBJ2-2, with 14 bases lining up with TRBD2. With 8 bases clipped from V and 8 bases from J, the junction kept 4 bases outside the gene matches. The CDR3 consists of 14 residues. CDR1 and CDR2 (germline): SNHLY, FYNNEI. Here the CDR3 reads CASGGLAGVGELFF. The sequenced CDR3 bases are TGTGCCAGCGGGGGACTAGCGGGAGTGGGGGAG.

Worth noting for this clone: The DNA ends 3 residues before the CDR3 does, and the rest of the CDR3 is filled in from the germline J gene. The J gene is TRBJ1-2, the V gene TRBV7-2, with 9 bases lining up with TRBD1. The trim removed 5 bases at V and 5 bases at J, leaving 6 bases unmatched. The CDR3 length is 14 residues. Germline V gene lookup returns CDR1 SGHTA and CDR2 FQGNSA. CDR3 region: CASSPGQGQYGYTF. The CDR3 DNA, read in part, is TGTGCCAGCAGCCCGGGACAGGGACAATATGGC. Combining the CDR3 with reference TRBV7-2 and TRBJ1-2 gives the whole variable domain GAGVSQSPSNKVTEKGKDVELRCDPISGHTALYWYRQSLGQGLEFLIYFQGNSAPDKSGLPSDRFSAERTGGSVSTLTIQRTQQEDSAVYLCASSPGQGQYGYTFGSGTRLTVV.

This clone was observed a few times. The sequenced fragment ends 3 residues before the CDR3 boundary, so the rest is inferred from the germline J gene. V and J are TRBV7-9 and TRBJ2-5, with D perhaps TRBD2 (6 bases). V shed 5 bases and J shed 3 bases, with 10 bases lying between them. The V gene's germline CDR1 is SEHNR and CDR2 FQNEAQ (reference sequence). This CDR3 spans 13 amino acids. CDR3 sequence reads: CASSHSGKETQYF. The CDR3 bases that were read are TGTGCCAGCAGCCATAGCGGAAAAGAGACC. The full variable domain, completed using reference TRBV7-9 and TRBJ2-5, is DTGVSQNPRHKITKRGQNVTFRCDPISEHNRLYWYRQTLGQGPEFLTYFQNEAQLEKSRLLSDRFSAERPKGSFSTLEIQRTEQGDSAMYLCASSHSGKETQYFGPGTRLLVL.

This clone occurred a few times. CDR3 sequence: CASSEGAGAAGNEQFF. The sequenced CDR3 bases are TGTGCCAGCAGTGAAGGTGCGGGAGCGGCGGGGAATGAG. The genes are TRBV6-1 and TRBJ2-1; 7 nucleotides align to TRBD2. Coverage ceases 3 residues before the CDR3 finishes, and the germline J gene fills in the end. Germline CDR1 and CDR2: MNHNS and SASEGT. The junction had 10 bases not matched to a gene; V was cut back by 1 base and J by 7 bases. The length of the CDR3 is 16 residues.

This clone turned up a few times. The CDR3 extends 3 residues past the end of the read, so its final part is completed from the germline J gene. This chain connects TRBV2 to TRBJ2-1; TRBD1 is a possible D gene (6 bases). The V gene lost 9 bases and the J gene lost 8 bases, with 23 bases spanning the gap. The CDR3 totals 15 residues. CDR1 is SNHLY, CDR2 FYNNEI, per germline. The CDR3 spells CASSTGKKGSDEQFF. The DNA read from the CDR3 is TGTGCCAGTAGTACAGGGAAGAAGGGATCGGATGAG.

Concerning this clone itself: The CDR3 end lies 3 residues beyond the end of the read and is filled in from the germline J gene. The V and J genes are TRBV29-1 and TRBJ2-7; 10 positions match TRBD1. The germline CDR1 and CDR2 sequences are SQVTM and ANQGSEA. V lost 6 bases, J lost 6 bases, and 8 bases stayed unmatched. This CDR3 spans 13 amino acids. The CDR3 sequence is CSVYDRGRLEQYF. The covered CDR3 bases are TGCAGCGTATACGACAGGGGGCGCCTCGAG.

A remark on this clone: The read ends 3 residues early relative to the CDR3; the germline J gene fills the gap. The chain carries TRBV11-3 and TRBJ2-1, with 7 bases lining up with TRBD1. The CDR3 runs 14 residues. The V and J ends lost 8 bases and 2 bases, in that order; junction bases with no gene match: 6. Germline CDR1 reads SGHNT; CDR2 reads YENEEA. CDR3 region: CASSQGDTYNEQFF. CDR3 bases read: TGTGCCAGCTCCCAGGGGGATACCTACAATGAG.

This clone has ten or more counts. The CDR3 end falls 3 residues outside the read, so it is completed with the germline J gene. The V gene is TRBV7-3, the J gene TRBJ2-1; D is unclear. The germline CDR1 and CDR2 sequences are SGHTA and FQGTGA. V was clipped by 1 base and J by 1 base, with 8 bases between them. The CDR3 contains 15 residues. CDR3 bases read: TGTGCCAGCAGCTTAATGGCCAAATCCTACAATGAG. It codes for CASSLMAKSYNE. The full CDR3 protein reads CASSLMAKSYNEQFF.